This entry lists 27 T cell receptor beta chains sequenced from one sample in a study of T cell responses to AZD1222 COVID-19 vaccine listed by TCRdb under 2021. Libraries were made using the immunoSEQ multiplex PCR assay. The clones in this table, taken by TCRdb from immuneACCESS, are in-frame only. Not every clone is retained; where verified, under half of the shortfall comes from an unresolved V gene, and the cause of the rest is unknown. The sample table lists 150,000 to 180,000 clones, 88% of them with a count of one. Jointly, the top ten make up around 3% of the sample. According to the study, the label for this sample's time point signals: baseline before first vaccination. This sample comprised peripheral blood, obtained on day 0 of AZD1222 vaccination. These receptors all stem from an adult in good health.

V and J are TRBV6-6 and TRBJ1-1; 8 bases line up with TRBD1. The CDR3 is 16 residues long. After removal of 5 bases from V and 5 bases from J, the junction contained 13 bases not matched to a gene. The germline V gene has CDR1 MNHNY and CDR2 SVGAGI (reference sequence). In nucleotides, the CDR3 is TGTGCCAGCAGTCCCCTTCCCGGACAGGGAGGGACTGAAGCTTTCTTT. Translated, it gives CASSPLPGQGGTEAFF.

The gene calls are TRBV6-4 and TRBJ2-2; weak D call: TRBD2 (6 bases). CDR1 is MRHNA and CDR2 is SNTAGT in the germline V gene. This CDR3 is built from 13 residues. With 6 bases removed from V and 7 bases from J, the gap between germline ends came to 12 bases. The CDR3 spells CASRRDLGGELFF. In nucleotides, the CDR3 is TGTGCCAGCAGAAGGGACTTAGGCGGGGAGCTGTTTTTT.

This clone was recorded once. The chain links TRBV27 to TRBJ2-7, with D hard to call. The CDR3 contains 13 residues. CDR1 is MNHEY, CDR2 SMNVEV, per germline (reference sequence). V was trimmed by 4 bases and J by 4 bases, leaving 11 bases between them. CDR3 protein: CASSSYPPYEQYF. The CDR3 DNA reads as TGTGCCAGCAGTTCCTACCCGCCGTACGAGCAGTACTTC.

The chain uses TRBV7-2 and TRBJ2-2; a weak D match, TRBD2 (6 bases). V dropped 3 bases and J dropped 4 bases, with 15 bases sitting between them. Germline V gives CDR1 SGHTA, CDR2 FQGNSA. This CDR3 contains 16 residues. The CDR3: CASSFGGTSRTGELFF. CDR3 DNA sequence: TGTGCCAGCAGCTTTGGCGGGACTTCGCGCACCGGGGAGCTGTTTTTT.

The J gene is TRBJ1-5, the V gene TRBV2, with D perhaps matching TRBD1 (5 bases). The V gene's germline CDR1 is SNHLY and CDR2 FYNNEI. This CDR3 has 13 residues. V lost 7 bases and J 2 bases, leaving 9 bases between the germline ends. The CDR3 loop reads CASTGSRNQPQHF. The DNA of the CDR3 is TGTGCCAGCACAGGGTCGCGCAATCAGCCCCAGCATTTT.

This clone has a single count. The chain links TRBV6-5 to TRBJ2-5; no definite D call. The CDR3 has 16 residues. Germline loops: CDR1 MNHEY, CDR2 SVGAGI. The germline V and J ends were trimmed by 0 bases and 2 bases, with 13 bases remaining between them. The CDR3 nucleotides read TGTGCCAGCAGTTACTCAGGGTTGGCAGGACAAGAGACCCAGTACTTC. This gives the protein CASSYSGLAGQETQYF.

CDR3 in amino acids: CASSQDRGPAEKLFF. CDR3 bases: TGCGCCAGCAGCCAAGACAGGGGGCCGGCGGAAAAACTGTTTTTT. V is TRBV4-3 and J is TRBJ1-4, with 8 nucleotides matching TRBD1. The CDR3 contains 15 residues. V was pared by 0 bases and J by 8 bases, with 5 bases of the junction left unmatched. The germline CDR1 and CDR2 sequences are LGHNA and YSLEER.

The chain employs TRBV11-2 and TRBJ2-7, with D perhaps TRBD1 (6 bases). V lost 5 bases to trimming and J lost 1 base, with 9 bases between them. Per germline, CDR1 SGHAT and CDR2 FQNNGV. This CDR3 has 13 residues. The CDR3 nucleotides read TGTGCCAGCAGCCGGACAGATTCCTACGAGCAGTACTTC. Its translation: CASSRTDSYEQYF.

This chain connects TRBV3-1 (or the pseudogene TRBV3-2) to TRBJ2-5; 7 nucleotides match TRBD2. Losses at the gene ends were 3 bases for V and 2 bases for J; bases not matched to a gene: 6. This CDR3 has 15 amino acids. The V gene's germline CDR1 is LGHDT and CDR2 YNNKEL (reference sequence). CDR3 nucleotides: TGTGCCAGCAGCCACCCTCTCGGGGGGCAAGAGACCCAGTACTTC. This sequence encodes CASSHPLGGQETQYF.

The V gene is TRBV5-1, the J gene TRBJ1-1; D is possibly TRBD1 (5 bases). Germline CDR1 SGHRS, CDR2 YFSETQ. V lost 0 bases and J lost 4, with 16 bases in between. The CDR3 has 16 residues. Here the CDR3 reads CASSLGRQPRGTEAFF. The DNA of the CDR3 is TGCGCCAGCAGCTTGGGGAGACAGCCCCGGGGCACTGAAGCTTTCTTT.

The chain combines TRBV9 with TRBJ2-2, with 11 bases aligning to TRBD2. CDR1 SGDLS and CDR2 YYNGEE come from the germline V gene. The CDR3 length is 15 residues. V was pared by 2 bases and J by 5 bases, with 2 bases of the junction left unmatched. The chain's CDR3 is CASSVSGGVTGELFF. The CDR3 region has the DNA TGTGCCAGCAGCGTTAGCGGGGGGGTGACCGGGGAGCTGTTTTTT.

The rearrangement uses TRBV6-5 and TRBJ1-3; D is ambiguous. Germline CDR1 and CDR2: MNHEY and SVGAGI. The length of the CDR3 is 15 residues. V was trimmed by 7 bases and J by 1 base, leaving 14 bases between them. The CDR3 sequence: CASKTTRNSGNTIYF. The CDR3 DNA reads TGTGCCAGCAAAACGACACGAAATTCTGGAAACACCATATATTTT.

V is TRBV7-3 and J is TRBJ2-7; D uncertain. V lost 4 bases, J lost 10 bases, and 11 bases lay in between. There are 11 residues in the CDR3. In germline, CDR1 is SGHTA, CDR2 FQGTGA. Here the CDR3 DNA reads TGTGCCAGCAGCTCCGACCCCTTCCAGTACTTC. It yields the protein CASSSDPFQYF.

The V call is TRBV5-4, the J call TRBJ2-5; D call uncertain. The CDR3 sequence is 14 residues long. The germline V gene encodes CDR1 SGHNT and CDR2 YYREEE (reference sequence). The V and J ends lost 0 bases and 2 bases respectively, with 8 bases between them. The CDR3 here is CASSLDLGQETQYF. The CDR3 nucleotides read TGTGCCAGCAGCTTGGATCTTGGGCAAGAGACCCAGTACTTC.

CDR3 amino acids: CASSGQATEAFF. Written as DNA, the CDR3 is TGTGCCAGCAGTGGGCAGGCCACTGAAGCTTTCTTT. This rearrangement joins TRBV2 to TRBJ1-1; D not certain. CDR1 is SNHLY and CDR2 is FYNNEI in the germline V gene. V was shortened by 4 bases and J by 4 bases, with 7 bases between the two germline ends. The CDR3 spans 12 residues.

In DNA form, the CDR3 reads TGTGCCAGCAGTTCCTCTCCTACAGGTTCCTACGAGCAGTACTTC. Amino acids: CASSSSPTGSYEQYF. The rearrangement links TRBV2 to TRBJ2-7; D perhaps matches TRBD1 (5 bases). The CDR3 covers 15 residues. Looked up from germline, CDR1 is SNHLY and CDR2 is FYNNEI. V lost 5 bases and J 1 base, leaving 15 bases between the germline ends.

The chain employs TRBV5-6 and TRBJ2-5, with 7 bases lining up with TRBD2. V was clipped by 4 bases and J by 5 bases; unmatched bases: 8. The CDR3 is made up of 14 amino acids. Germline V gives CDR1 SGHDT, CDR2 YYEEEE. CDR3 region: CASSDESGAETQYF. The DNA for the CDR3 is TGTGCCAGCAGCGACGAAAGCGGGGCGGAGACCCAGTACTTC.

This chain links TRBV10-3 with TRBJ1-1, with D possibly matching TRBD1 (5 bases). The CDR3 is 16 amino acids. Germline assignment: CDR1 ENHRY and CDR2 SYGVKD. With 5 bases removed from V and 5 bases from J, the gap between germline ends came to 21 bases. CDR3 sequence: CAISPPGPTGGTEAFF. The CDR3 nucleotides are TGTGCCATCAGTCCTCCGGGCCCGACTGGGGGAACTGAAGCTTTCTTT.

This chain uses TRBV4-3 with TRBJ1-4; no firm D call. The CDR3 consists of 17 residues. Between the trimmed V and J ends, which lost 0 bases and 4 bases, there was a span of 15 bases. Germline V CDR1 and CDR2: LGHNA, YSLEER. CDR3 in DNA: TGCGCCAGCAGCCAAGATACGTCTGGATGGGGTAATGAAAAACTGTTTTTT. Protein sequence: CASSQDTSGWGNEKLFF.

The V and J genes are TRBV4-1 and TRBJ1-1, with D maybe TRBD1 (5 bases). The CDR3 extends over 16 amino acids. Germline CDR1 and CDR2: MGHRA and YSYEKL. Trimming shortened V by 1 base and J by 0 bases, and 12 bases separated the two germline ends. The CDR3 sequence: CASSQVADSMNTEAFF. In nucleotides, the CDR3 is TGCGCCAGCAGCCAAGTTGCTGACAGCATGAACACTGAAGCTTTCTTT.

This clone has only a few counts. This chain uses TRBV6-5 with TRBJ2-7; 12 bases are a match to TRBD2. Germline loops: CDR1 MNHEY, CDR2 SVGAGI. The CDR3 spans 13 residues. Trimming at V came to 4 bases and at J to 6 bases, leaving 1 base not matched to a gene. The DNA of the CDR3 is TGTGCCAGCAGTTTGGGACTAGCGGGCGAGCAGTACTTC. The encoded protein is CASSLGLAGEQYF.

This chain joins TRBV19 and TRBJ1-2; D gene ambiguous. Germline lookup yields CDR1 LNHDA and CDR2 SQIVND (reference sequence). The length of the CDR3 is 13 residues. Trimming stripped 4 bases from V and 1 base from J, with 7 bases between. CDR3 nucleotides: TGTGCCAGTAGTAGGCAGAATAACTATGGCTACACCTTC. Residues: CASSRQNNYGYTF.

The chain employs TRBV10-1 and TRBJ2-1, with TRBD1 identical over 8 bases. CDR3 length equals 14 residues. Germline CDR1 is WNHNN and CDR2 is SYGVQD (reference sequence). Germline trimming cut 2 bases from V and 8 bases from J; bases unmatched to any gene: 5. For the CDR3, the DNA is TGCGCCAGCAGTGAGCCAAAGACAGGGGATGAGCAGTTCTTC. Translation: CASSEPKTGDEQFF.

V usage is TRBV5-6 and J usage is TRBJ1-2; D uncertain. Germline V lookup: CDR1 SGHDT, CDR2 YYEEEE. V was shortened by 1 base and J by 2 bases, with 12 bases between the two germline ends. CDR3 size: 15 residues. The DNA of the CDR3 is TGTGCCAGCAGCTTGAACAACAGACCGAACTATGGCTACACCTTC. Translation gives CASSLNNRPNYGYTF. Full variable domain (remainder filled in from reference TRBV5-6 and TRBJ1-2): DAGVTQSPTHLIKTRGQQVTLRCSPKSGHDTVSWYQQALGQGPQFIFQYYEEEERQRGNFPDRFSGHQFPNYSSELNVNALLLGDSALYLCASSLNNRPNYGYTFGSGTRLTVV.

The CDR3 DNA is TGTGCCAGCAGCCGCTCAACGCCCTCAGATACGCAGTATTTT. Its protein is CASSRSTPSDTQYF. This chain connects TRBV5-4 to TRBJ2-3; the D is unclear. The CDR3 length is 14 residues. Trimming removed 4 bases at V and 4 bases at J, with 13 bases between. Germline values: CDR1 SGHNT, CDR2 YYREEE (reference sequence).

The genes are TRBV6-7 and TRBJ1-4; no clear D. TRBV6-7 is assigned to the ORF class and has an uncertain function. V was clipped by 7 bases and J by 4 bases, with 13 bases between them. CDR3 length: 14 residues. DNA for the CDR3: TGTGCCAGCACCGACGGGAGGAATAATGAAAAACTGTTTTTT. Protein: CASTDGRNNEKLFF.

The gene calls are TRBV19 and TRBJ1-1; D gene unclear. The CDR3 is 13 amino acids. The germline CDR1 and CDR2 sequences are LNHDA and SQIVND (reference sequence). Trimming stripped 4 bases from V and 1 base from J, with 7 bases between. The CDR3 sequence is CASSTGSNTEAFF. CDR3 coding DNA: TGTGCCAGTAGTACGGGGTCGAACACTGAAGCTTTCTTT.